These T cell receptor beta chains were read from a single sample in a study of molecular identifiers for immune sequencing clone quantification. In TCRdb, the PCR reads were re-called with MiXCR into one record per CDR3 protein. In the table there are 460,000 or so distinct CDR3 sequences, roughly a fifth of which are singletons. Sequenced material: naive CD8+ T cells from blood, with Jurkat cell RNA spiked in. These receptors were taken from a human donor in good health. Some libraries in this study had Jurkat cell RNA spiked in. Both conserved end residues are part of each CDR3. Fields, in order: V gene, J gene, clone size, D gene, CDR3 DNA, CDR3 protein. The D gene is left open where the match is weak. Only some rows state a clone size, as once, few, many or a class for expanded clones.

>TRBV30|TRBJ2-5|.|.
TGTGCCTGGAGCGCGACTGCCCTGGGAGAGACCCAGTACTTC
CAWSATALGETQYF
>TRBV27|TRBJ2-1|many|TRBD1
TGTGCCAGCACTTCCCAGGGGGCGCCGGATCATGAGCAGTTCTTC
CASTSQGAPDHEQFF
>TRBV5-1|TRBJ2-7|.|.
TGCGCCAGCAGTGTAGTGGGCGGGACGGCCTCCTACGAGCGGTACTTC
CASSVVGGTASYERYF
>TRBV14|TRBJ2-1|many|.
TGTGCCAGCAGCCCTGGACCGAGACAGTTCTTC
CASSPGPRQFF
>TRBV4-2|TRBJ2-3|many|.
TGTGCCAGCAGCCGAAAGGCCGGTGACCCCACAGATACGCAGTATTTT
CASSRKAGDPTDTQYF
>TRBV7-2|TRBJ2-1|many|TRBD2
TGTGCCAGCAGCGCCGGGACTAGCGGGCCCAATGAGCAGTTCTTC
CASSAGTSGPNEQFF
>TRBV29-1|TRBJ2-1|.|TRBD2
TGCAGCGTTGAGATACTAGCGGGGTACAATGAGCAGTTCTTC
CSVEILAGYNEQFF
>TRBV27|TRBJ1-5|.|TRBD1
TGTGCCAGCAGTAGCCTGACAGGGACCAATCAGCCCCAGCATTTT
CASSSLTGTNQPQHF
>TRBV4-3|TRBJ2-3|once|.
TGCGCCAGCAGCCAAGATCCGGGACAACCATTGACTAGCACAGATACGCAGTATTTT
CASSQDPGQPLTSTDTQYF
>TRBV25-1|TRBJ2-5|many|TRBD1
TGTGCCAGCAGTGAGATAGGGACAGGGATGCGAGAGACCCAGTACTTC
CASSEIGTGMRETQYF
>TRBV29-1|TRBJ2-7|many|.
TGCAGCGTTGAAGACCGGAACGAGCAGTACTTC
CSVEDRNEQYF
>TRBV4-3|TRBJ2-7|.|.
TGCGCCAGCAGCCAAGGGGCGGAAAACTACGAGCAGTACTTC
CASSQGAENYEQYF
>TRBV13|TRBJ2-3|.|.
TGTGCCAGCAGCGCGGGCGGGACCCTTCTTAGGGATACGCAGTATTTT
CASSAGGTLLRDTQYF
>TRBV20-1|TRBJ2-7|many|TRBD2
TGCAGTGCGCGGACTAGCGGCTACGAGCAGTACTTC
CSARTSGYEQYF
>TRBV18|TRBJ2-2|few|.
TGTGCCAGCTCAACTTGGGGTAACACCGGGGAGCTGTTTTTT
CASSTWGNTGELFF